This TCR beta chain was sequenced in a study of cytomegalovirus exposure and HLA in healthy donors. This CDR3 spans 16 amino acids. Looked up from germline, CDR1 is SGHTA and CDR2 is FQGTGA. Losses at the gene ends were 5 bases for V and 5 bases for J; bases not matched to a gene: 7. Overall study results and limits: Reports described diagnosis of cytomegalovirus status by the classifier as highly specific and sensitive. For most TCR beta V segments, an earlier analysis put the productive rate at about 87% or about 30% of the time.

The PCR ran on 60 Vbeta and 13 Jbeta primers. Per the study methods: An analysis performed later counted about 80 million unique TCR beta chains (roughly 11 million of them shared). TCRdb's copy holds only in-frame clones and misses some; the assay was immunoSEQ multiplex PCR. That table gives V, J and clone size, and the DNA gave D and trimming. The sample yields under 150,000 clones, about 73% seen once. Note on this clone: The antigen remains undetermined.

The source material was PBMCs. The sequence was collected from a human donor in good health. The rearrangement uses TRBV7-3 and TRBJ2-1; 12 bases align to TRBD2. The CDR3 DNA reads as TGTGCCAGCAGCATCACTAGCGGGGGGACCCACAATGAGCAGTTCTTC. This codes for CASSITSGGTHNEQFF.